One and the same sample provided the 8 T cell receptor beta chains below, sequenced in a study of blood T cell repertoires in COVID-19. The assay was immunoSEQ multiplex PCR, and TCRdb's table has in-frame clones only and misses some. The profile shows 90,000 or so clones, under 90% of them singletons. Sequenced: peripheral blood. The receptor source for this set is a man in his sixties with COVID-19, enrolled during active disease.

The J gene is TRBJ1-6, the V gene TRBV25-1, with 7 bases matching TRBD1. CDR3 length equals 15 residues. Germline values: CDR1 MGHDK, CDR2 SYGVNS. Trimming at V came to 0 bases and at J to 7 bases, leaving 3 bases not matched to a gene. In DNA form, the CDR3 reads TGTGCCAGCAGTGAATACCAGGGGGGAAATTCACCCCTCCACTTT. It translates to CASSEYQGGNSPLHF. The full variable domain, its missing parts supplied by reference TRBV25-1 and TRBJ1-6, is EADIYQTPRYLVIGTGKKITLECSQTMGHDKMYWYQQDPGMELHLIHYSYGVNSTEKGDLSSESTVSRIRTEHFPLTLESARPSHTSQYLCASSEYQGGNSPLHFGNGTRLTVT.

The rearrangement joins TRBV6-6 to TRBJ1-2; tentative D call: TRBD1 (6 bases). This CDR3 has 12 amino acids. The germline gives CDR1 MNHNY, CDR2 SVGAGI (reference sequence). The ends were cut back, 10 bases at V and 4 bases at J, with 13 bases in the middle. For the CDR3, the DNA is TGTGCCACCACGACAGGCTCCTATGGCTACACCTTC. Translating it yields CATTTGSYGYTF.

The chain is built from TRBV7-3 and TRBJ1-1; D is unclear. With 0 bases removed from V and 6 bases from J, the gap between germline ends came to 8 bases. Germline V gene data show CDR1 as SGHTA and CDR2 as FQGTGA. The CDR3 spans 13 residues. Written as DNA, the CDR3 is TGTGCCAGCAGCTTAACGGGGAGTGCTGAAGCTTTCTTT. Translated, it gives CASSLTGSAEAFF. Complete variable domain (other parts from reference TRBV7-3 and TRBJ1-1): GAGVSQTPSNKVTEKGKYVELRCDPISGHTALYWYRQSLGQGPEFLIYFQGTGAADDSGLPNDRFFAVRPEGSVSTLKIQRTERGDSAVYLCASSLTGSAEAFFGQGTRLTVV.

V gene TRBV5-1 combines with J gene TRBJ2-2; 9 bases line up with TRBD1. After removal of 4 bases from V and 6 bases from J, the junction contained 10 bases not matched to a gene. CDR3 length equals 16 residues. Germline-derived CDR1 and CDR2 are SGHRS and YFSETQ. The CDR3 DNA reads TGCGCCAGCAGCCCGGGGGGACAGGGCGGTCCCGGGGAGCTGTTTTTT. Protein: CASSPGGQGGPGELFF. Based on the CDR3 plus reference TRBV5-1 and TRBJ2-2, the full variable domain is KAGVTQTPRYLIKTRGQQVTLSCSPISGHRSVSWYQQTPGQGLQFLFEYFSETQRNKGNFPGRFSGRQFSNSRSEMNVSTLELGDSALYLCASSPGGQGGPGELFFGEGSRLTVL.

This chain joins TRBV7-8 and TRBJ1-2; 9 nucleotides align to TRBD1. The J segment lost 4 bases and the V segment lost 4 bases, leaving 10 bases of the junction unmatched. The length of the CDR3 is 16 residues. Per the germline V gene, CDR1 is SGHVS and CDR2 is FQNEAQ. CDR3 bases: TGTGCCAGCAGCTCCTGGACAGGGGACGCGTTCTATGGCTACACCTTC. It codes for CASSSWTGDAFYGYTF.

The gene calls are TRBV4-1 and TRBJ2-7; D is unclear. This CDR3 has 15 amino acids. The germline V gene has CDR1 MGHRA and CDR2 YSYEKL. V lost 0 bases, J lost 0 bases, and 9 bases lay in between. DNA for the CDR3: TGCGCCAGCAGCCAAGATGGCAGGCGCTCCTACGAGCAGTACTTC. Its protein product is CASSQDGRRSYEQYF.

This chain connects TRBV4-2 to TRBJ2-1; 7 positions agree with TRBD2. The germline V gene encodes CDR1 LGHNA and CDR2 YNFKEQ. V was clipped by 0 bases and J by 4 bases; unmatched bases: 3. CDR3 size: 15 residues. The CDR3 region is CASSQEGREYNEQFF. The DNA for the CDR3 is TGTGCCAGCAGCCAAGAAGGGCGGGAGTACAATGAGCAGTTCTTC.

The chain employs TRBV12-3 or TRBV12-4 and TRBJ2-7; TRBD2 is a possible D gene (6 bases). Trimming cost V 5 bases and J 5 bases, with 10 bases left between them. There are 12 residues in the CDR3. The CDR3 nucleotides are TGTGCCAGCAGTGGCTGGGGGGACGAGCAGTACTTC. Translation: CASSGWGDEQYF.